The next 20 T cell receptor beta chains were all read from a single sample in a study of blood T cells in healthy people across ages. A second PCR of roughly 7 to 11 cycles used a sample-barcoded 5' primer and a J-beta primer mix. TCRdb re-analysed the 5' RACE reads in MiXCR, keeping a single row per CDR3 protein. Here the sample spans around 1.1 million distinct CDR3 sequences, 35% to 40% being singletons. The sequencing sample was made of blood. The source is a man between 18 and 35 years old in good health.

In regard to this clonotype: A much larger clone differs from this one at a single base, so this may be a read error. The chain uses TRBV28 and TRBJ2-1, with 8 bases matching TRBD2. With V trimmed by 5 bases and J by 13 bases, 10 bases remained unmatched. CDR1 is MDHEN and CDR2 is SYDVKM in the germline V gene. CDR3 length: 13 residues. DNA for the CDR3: TGTGCCAGCAGTATGGGACTAGAAGAGACCCAGTTCTTC. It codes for CASSMGLEETQFF. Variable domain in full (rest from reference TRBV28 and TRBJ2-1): DVKVTQSSRYLVKRTGEKVFLECVQDMDHENMFWYRQDPGLGLRLIYFSYDVKMKEKGDIPEGYSVSREKKERFSLILESASTNQTSMYLCASSMGLEETQFFGPGTRLTVL.

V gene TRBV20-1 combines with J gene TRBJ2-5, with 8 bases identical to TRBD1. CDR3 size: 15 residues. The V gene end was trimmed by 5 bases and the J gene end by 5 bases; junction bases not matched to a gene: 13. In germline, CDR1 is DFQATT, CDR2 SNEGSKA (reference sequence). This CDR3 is CSAPQTQGAAETQYF. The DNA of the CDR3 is TGCAGTGCTCCTCAGACCCAGGGGGCGGCGGAGACCCAGTACTTC.

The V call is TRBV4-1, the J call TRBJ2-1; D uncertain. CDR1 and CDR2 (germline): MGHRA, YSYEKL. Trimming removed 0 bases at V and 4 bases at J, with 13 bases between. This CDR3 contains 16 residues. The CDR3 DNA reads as TGCGCCAGCAGCCAAGACCTCGGAAGTTTTTACAATGAGCAGTTCTTC. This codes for CASSQDLGSFYNEQFF.

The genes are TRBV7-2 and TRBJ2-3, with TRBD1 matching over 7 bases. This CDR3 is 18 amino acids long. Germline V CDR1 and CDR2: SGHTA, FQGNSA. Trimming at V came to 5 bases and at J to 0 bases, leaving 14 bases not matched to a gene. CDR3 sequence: CASSQRKKGQDSTDTQYF. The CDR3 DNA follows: TGTGCCAGCAGCCAGCGGAAAAAAGGACAGGATAGCACAGATACGCAGTATTTT.

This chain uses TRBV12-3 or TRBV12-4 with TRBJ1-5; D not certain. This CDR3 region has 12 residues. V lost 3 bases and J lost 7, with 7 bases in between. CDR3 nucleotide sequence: TGTGCCAGCAGTTTCGGGCCCCAGCCCCAGCATTTT. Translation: CASSFGPQPQHF.

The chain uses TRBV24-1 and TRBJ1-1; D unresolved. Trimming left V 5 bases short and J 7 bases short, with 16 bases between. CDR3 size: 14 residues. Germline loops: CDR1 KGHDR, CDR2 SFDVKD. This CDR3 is CATSGSPNPDEAFF. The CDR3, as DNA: TGTGCCACCAGTGGGTCCCCAAACCCTGATGAAGCTTTCTTT.

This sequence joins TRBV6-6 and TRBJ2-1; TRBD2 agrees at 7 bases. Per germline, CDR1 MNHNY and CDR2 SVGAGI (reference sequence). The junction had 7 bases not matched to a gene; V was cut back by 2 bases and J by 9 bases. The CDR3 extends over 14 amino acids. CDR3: CASSYQDWEGEQFF. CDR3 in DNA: TGTGCCAGCAGTTACCAGGACTGGGAGGGTGAGCAGTTCTTC.

In DNA form, the CDR3 reads TGTGCCTCGACTGGGGGCTTAGGAGGTGAAGCTTTCTTT. The encoded protein is CASTGGLGGEAFF. V gene TRBV12-3 or TRBV12-4 combines with J gene TRBJ1-1; D might be TRBD1 (6 bases). V lost 11 bases and J lost 7, with 20 bases in between. The CDR3 contains 13 residues.

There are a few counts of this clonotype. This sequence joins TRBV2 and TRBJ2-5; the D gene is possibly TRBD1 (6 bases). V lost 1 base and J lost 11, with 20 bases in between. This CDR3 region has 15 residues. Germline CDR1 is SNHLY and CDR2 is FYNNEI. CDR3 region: CASSEDETRDNEQYF. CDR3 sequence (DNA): TGTGCCAGCAGTGAAGATGAGACCCGGGACAATGAGCAGTACTTC.

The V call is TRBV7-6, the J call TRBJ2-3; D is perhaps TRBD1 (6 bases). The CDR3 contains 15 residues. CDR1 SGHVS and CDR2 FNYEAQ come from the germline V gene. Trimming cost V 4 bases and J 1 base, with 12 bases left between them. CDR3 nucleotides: TGTGCCAGCAGCTCCGGGTGGGGGCGCACAGATACGCAGTATTTT. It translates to CASSSGWGRTDTQYF.

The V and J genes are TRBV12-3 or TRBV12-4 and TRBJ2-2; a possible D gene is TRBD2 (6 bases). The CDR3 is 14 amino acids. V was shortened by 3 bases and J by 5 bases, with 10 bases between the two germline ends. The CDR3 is CASSLGGWTGELFF. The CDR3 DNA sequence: TGTGCCAGCAGTTTGGGGGGATGGACCGGGGAGCTGTTTTTT.

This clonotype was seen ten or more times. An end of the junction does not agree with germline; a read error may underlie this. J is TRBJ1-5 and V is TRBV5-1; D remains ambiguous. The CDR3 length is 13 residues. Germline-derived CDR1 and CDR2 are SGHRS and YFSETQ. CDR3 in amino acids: CASSLDSNQPQHF. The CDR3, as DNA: TGTGCCAGCAGCTTAGACAGCAATCAGCCCCAGCATTTT.

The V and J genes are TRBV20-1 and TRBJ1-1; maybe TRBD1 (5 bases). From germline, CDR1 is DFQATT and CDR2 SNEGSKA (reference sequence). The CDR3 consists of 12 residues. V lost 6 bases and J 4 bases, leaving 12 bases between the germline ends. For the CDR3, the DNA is TGCAGTGCGCAGAGGGGAGCCACTGAAGCTTTCTTT. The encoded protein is CSAQRGATEAFF.

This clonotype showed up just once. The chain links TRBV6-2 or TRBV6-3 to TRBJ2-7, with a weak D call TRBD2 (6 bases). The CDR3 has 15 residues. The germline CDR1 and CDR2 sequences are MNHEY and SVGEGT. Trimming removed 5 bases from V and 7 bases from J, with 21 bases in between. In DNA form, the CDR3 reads TGTGCCAGCAGTCTAGCTAGCGAACCTTACAATGAGCAGTACTTC. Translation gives CASSLASEPYNEQYF.

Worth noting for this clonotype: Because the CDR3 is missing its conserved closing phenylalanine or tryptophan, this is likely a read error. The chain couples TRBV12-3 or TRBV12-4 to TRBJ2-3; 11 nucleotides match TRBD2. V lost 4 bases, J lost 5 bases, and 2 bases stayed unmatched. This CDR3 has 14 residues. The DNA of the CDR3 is TGTGCCAGCAGTTCCGGGACTAGCGGAGATACGCAGTATTCT. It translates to CASSSGTSGDTQYS.

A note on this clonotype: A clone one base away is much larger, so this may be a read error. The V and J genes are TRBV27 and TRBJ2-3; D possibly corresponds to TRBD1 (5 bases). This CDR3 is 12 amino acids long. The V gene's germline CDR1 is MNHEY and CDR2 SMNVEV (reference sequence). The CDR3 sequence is CAGSRVADTQYF. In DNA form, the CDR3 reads TGTGCCGGCAGCAGGGTTGCAGATACGCAGTATTTT.

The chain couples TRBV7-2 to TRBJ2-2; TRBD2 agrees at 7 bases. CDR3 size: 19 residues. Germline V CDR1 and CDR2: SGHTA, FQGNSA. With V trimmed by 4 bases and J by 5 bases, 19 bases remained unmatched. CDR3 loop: CASSYSGGGRIEGTGELFF. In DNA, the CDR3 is TGTGCCAGCAGCTACTCGGGAGGCGGACGAATAGAGGGAACCGGGGAGCTGTTTTTT.

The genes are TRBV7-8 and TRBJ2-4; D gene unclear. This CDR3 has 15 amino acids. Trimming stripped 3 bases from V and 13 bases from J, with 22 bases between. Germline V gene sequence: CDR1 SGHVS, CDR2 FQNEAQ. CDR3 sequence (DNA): TGTGCCAGCAGCTTGCCTCCCCGACAATACAATGAGCAGTACTTC. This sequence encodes CASSLPPRQYNEQYF.

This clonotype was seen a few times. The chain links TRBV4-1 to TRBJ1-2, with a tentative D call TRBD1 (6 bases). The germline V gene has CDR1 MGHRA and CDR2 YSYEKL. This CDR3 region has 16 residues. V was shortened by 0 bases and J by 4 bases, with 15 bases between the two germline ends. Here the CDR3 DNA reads TGCGCCAGCAGCCAAGACGGAGTGGGGGGGGCCTATGGCTACACCTTC. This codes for CASSQDGVGGAYGYTF.

The CDR3 coding sequence is TGTGCCAGCAGCCCTCCACAGGGTGTAGCCAAAAACATTCAGTACTTC. Amino acid sequence: CASSPPQGVAKNIQYF. The rearrangement links TRBV9 to TRBJ2-4, with D possibly being TRBD1 (6 bases). Germline-derived CDR1 and CDR2 are SGDLS and YYNGEE. The CDR3 covers 16 residues. V was pared by 4 bases and J by 0 bases, with 14 bases between.